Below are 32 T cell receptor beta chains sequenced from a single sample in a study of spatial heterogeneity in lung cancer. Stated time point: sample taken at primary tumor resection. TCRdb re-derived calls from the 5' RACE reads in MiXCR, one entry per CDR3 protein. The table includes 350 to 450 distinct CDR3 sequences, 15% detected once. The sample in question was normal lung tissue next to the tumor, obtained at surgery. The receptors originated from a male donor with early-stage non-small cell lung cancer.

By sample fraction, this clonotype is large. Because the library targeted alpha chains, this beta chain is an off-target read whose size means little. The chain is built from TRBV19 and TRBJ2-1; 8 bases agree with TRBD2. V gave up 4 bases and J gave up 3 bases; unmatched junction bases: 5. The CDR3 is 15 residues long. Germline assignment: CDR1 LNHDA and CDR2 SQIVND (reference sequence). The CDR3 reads CASSRNSGVYNEQFF. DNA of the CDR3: TGTGCCAGTAGTAGGAATAGCGGGGTCTACAATGAGCAGTTCTTC.

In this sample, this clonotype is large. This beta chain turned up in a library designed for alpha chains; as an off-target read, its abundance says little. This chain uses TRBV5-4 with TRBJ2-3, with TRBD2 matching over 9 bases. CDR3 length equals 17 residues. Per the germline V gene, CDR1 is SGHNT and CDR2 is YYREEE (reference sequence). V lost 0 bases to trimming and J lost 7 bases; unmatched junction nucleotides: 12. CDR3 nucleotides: TGTGCCAGCAGCTTGGCCGGCGCTAGCGGGACCCCCCATACGCAGTATTTT. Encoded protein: CASSLAGASGTPHTQYF.

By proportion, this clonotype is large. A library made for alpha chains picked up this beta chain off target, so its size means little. CDR3 loop: CASSRPLQAQYEQYF. CDR3 in DNA: TGCGCCAGCAGTCGCCCTCTCCAGGCCCAATACGAGCAGTACTTC. V usage is TRBV23-1 and J usage is TRBJ2-7; unclear D gene. TRBV23-1 is given ORF status, its function remaining uncertain. The CDR3 sequence is 15 residues long. V dropped 4 bases and J dropped 4 bases, with 17 bases sitting between them.

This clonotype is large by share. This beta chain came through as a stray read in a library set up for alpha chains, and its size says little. The CDR3 loop is CAWSVTRYNEQFF. In nucleotides, the CDR3 is TGTGCCTGGAGTGTAACTAGATACAATGAGCAGTTCTTC. The chain uses TRBV30 and TRBJ2-1, with TRBD2 as a possible D gene (5 bases). Germline lookup yields CDR1 GTSNPN and CDR2 SVGIG (reference sequence). V lost 0 bases to trimming and J lost 4 bases, with 7 bases between them. The CDR3 is made up of 13 amino acids.

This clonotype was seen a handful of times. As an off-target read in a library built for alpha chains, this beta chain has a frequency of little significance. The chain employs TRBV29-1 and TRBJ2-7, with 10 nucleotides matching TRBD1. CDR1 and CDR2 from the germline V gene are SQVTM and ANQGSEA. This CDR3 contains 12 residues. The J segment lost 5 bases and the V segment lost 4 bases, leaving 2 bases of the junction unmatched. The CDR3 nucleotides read TGCAGCGTTGGACAGGGGGCCCACGAGCAGTACTTC. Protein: CSVGQGAHEQYF.

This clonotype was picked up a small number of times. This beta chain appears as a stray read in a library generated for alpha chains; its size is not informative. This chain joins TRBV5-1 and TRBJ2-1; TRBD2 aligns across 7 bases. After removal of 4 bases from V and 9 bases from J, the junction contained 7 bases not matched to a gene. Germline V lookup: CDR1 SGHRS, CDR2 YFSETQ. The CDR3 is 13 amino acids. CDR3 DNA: TGCGCCAGCAGCCCCGGACTAGAAAGTGAGCAGTTCTTC. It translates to CASSPGLESEQFF. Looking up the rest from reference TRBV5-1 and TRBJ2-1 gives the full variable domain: KAGVTQTPRYLIKTRGQQVTLSCSPISGHRSVSWYQQTPGQGLQFLFEYFSETQRNKGNFPGRFSGRQFSNSRSEMNVSTLELGDSALYLCASSPGLESEQFFGPGTRLTVL.

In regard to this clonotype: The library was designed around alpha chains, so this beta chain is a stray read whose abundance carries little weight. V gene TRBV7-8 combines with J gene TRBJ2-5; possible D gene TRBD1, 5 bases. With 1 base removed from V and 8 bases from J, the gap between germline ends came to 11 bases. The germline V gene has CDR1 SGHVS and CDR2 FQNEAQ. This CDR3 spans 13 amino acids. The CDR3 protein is CASSLDLRGTQYF. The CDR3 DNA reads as TGTGCCAGCAGCTTAGACTTAAGGGGTACCCAGTACTTC.

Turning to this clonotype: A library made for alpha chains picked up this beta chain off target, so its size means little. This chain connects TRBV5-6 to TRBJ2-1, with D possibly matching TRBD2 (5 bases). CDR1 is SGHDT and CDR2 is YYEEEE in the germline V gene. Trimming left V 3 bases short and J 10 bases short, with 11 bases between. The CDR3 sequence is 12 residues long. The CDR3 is CASSSKDYEQFF. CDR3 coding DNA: TGTGCCAGCAGCTCGAAAGACTACGAGCAGTTCTTC.

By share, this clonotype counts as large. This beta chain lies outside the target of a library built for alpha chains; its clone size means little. The CDR3 DNA follows: TGCGCCAGCAGTTCCTCTAGCGGCAACCAAGAGACCCAGTACTTC. Its protein is CASSSSSGNQETQYF. The V gene is TRBV10-1, the J gene TRBJ2-5; 7 positions match TRBD2. The germline V gene encodes CDR1 WNHNN and CDR2 SYGVQD (reference sequence). The CDR3 sequence is 15 residues long. Losses at the gene ends were 5 bases for V and 0 bases for J; bases not matched to a gene: 6.

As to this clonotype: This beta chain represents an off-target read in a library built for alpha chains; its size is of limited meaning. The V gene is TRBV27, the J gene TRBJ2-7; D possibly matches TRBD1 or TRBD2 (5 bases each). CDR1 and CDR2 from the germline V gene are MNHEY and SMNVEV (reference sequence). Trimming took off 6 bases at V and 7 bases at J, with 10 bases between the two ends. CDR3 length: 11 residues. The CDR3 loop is CASSSGLEQYF. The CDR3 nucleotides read TGTGCCAGCAGCTCGGGGCTGGAGCAGTACTTC.

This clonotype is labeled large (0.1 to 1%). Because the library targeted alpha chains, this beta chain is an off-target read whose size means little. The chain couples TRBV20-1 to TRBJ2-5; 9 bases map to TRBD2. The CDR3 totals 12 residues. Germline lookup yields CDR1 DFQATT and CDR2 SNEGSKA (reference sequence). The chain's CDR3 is CSLSGGRETQYF. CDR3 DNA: TGCAGCCTTAGCGGGGGTAGGGAGACCCAGTACTTC.

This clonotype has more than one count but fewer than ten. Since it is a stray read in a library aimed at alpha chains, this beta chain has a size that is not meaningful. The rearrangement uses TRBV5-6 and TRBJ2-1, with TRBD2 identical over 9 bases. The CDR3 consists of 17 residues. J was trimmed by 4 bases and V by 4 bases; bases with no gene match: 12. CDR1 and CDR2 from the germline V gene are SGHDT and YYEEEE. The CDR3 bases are TGTGCCAGCAGCCTAAAACCCGGGACTAGCATTTACAATGAGCAGTTCTTC. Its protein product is CASSLKPGTSIYNEQFF.

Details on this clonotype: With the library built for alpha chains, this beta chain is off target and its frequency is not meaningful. This CDR3 is CASNTIPGEETQYF. The CDR3 coding sequence is TGCGCCAGCAACACCATTCCGGGAGAAGAGACCCAGTACTTC. V and J are TRBV5-1 and TRBJ2-5, with a possible D match to TRBD2 (6 bases). The V gene's germline CDR1 is SGHRS and CDR2 YFSETQ. Trimming took off 6 bases at V and 3 bases at J, with 15 bases between the two ends. The CDR3 is 14 residues long.

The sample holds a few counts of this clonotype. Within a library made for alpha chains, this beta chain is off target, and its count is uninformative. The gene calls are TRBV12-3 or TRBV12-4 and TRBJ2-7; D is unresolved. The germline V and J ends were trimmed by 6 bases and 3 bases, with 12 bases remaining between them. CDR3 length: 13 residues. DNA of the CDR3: TGTGCCAGCAGCCCCTTTGCTTTCTACGAGCAGTACTTC. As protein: CASSPFAFYEQYF.

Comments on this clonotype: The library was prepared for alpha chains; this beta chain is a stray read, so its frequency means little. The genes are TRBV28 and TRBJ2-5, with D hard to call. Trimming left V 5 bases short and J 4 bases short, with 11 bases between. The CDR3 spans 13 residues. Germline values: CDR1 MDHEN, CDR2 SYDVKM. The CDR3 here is CASSLPALETQYF. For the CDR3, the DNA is TGTGCCAGCAGTCTCCCCGCCCTAGAGACCCAGTACTTC.

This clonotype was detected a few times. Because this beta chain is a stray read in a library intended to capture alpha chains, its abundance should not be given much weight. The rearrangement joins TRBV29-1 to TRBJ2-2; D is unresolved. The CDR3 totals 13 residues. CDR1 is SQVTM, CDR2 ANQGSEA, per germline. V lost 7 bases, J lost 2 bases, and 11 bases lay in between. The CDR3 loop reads CSARIGNTGELFF. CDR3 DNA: TGCAGCGCTCGAATTGGTAACACCGGGGAGCTGTTTTTT.

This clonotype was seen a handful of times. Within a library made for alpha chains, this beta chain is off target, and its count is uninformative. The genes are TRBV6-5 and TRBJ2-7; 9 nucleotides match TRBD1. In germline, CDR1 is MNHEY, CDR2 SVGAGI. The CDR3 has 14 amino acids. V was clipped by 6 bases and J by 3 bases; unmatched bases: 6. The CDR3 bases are TGTGCCAGCAGCGCCGGGACAGGGATCTACGAGCAGTACTTC. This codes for CASSAGTGIYEQYF.

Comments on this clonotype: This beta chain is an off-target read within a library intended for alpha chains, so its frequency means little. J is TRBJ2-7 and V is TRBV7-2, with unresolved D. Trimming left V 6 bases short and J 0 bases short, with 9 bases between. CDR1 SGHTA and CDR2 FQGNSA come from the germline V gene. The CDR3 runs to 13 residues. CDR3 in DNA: TGTGCCAGCAGACCCACTGGCTCCTACGAGCAGTACTTC. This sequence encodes CASRPTGSYEQYF.

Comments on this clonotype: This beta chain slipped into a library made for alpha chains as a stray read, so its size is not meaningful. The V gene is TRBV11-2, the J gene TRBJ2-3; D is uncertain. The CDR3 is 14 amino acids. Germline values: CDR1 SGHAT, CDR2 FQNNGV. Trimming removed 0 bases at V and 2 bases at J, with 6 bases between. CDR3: CASSLDLVTDTQYF. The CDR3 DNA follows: TGTGCCAGCAGCTTAGATCTGGTCACAGATACGCAGTATTTT.

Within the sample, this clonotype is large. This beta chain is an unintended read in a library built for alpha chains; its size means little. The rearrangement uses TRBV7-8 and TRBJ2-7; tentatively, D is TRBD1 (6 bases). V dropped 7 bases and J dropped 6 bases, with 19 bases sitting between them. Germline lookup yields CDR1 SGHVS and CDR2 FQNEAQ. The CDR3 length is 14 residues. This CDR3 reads CASNPGRGKSEQYF. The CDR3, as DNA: TGTGCCAGCAACCCGGGCAGGGGAAAGTCCGAGCAGTACTTC.

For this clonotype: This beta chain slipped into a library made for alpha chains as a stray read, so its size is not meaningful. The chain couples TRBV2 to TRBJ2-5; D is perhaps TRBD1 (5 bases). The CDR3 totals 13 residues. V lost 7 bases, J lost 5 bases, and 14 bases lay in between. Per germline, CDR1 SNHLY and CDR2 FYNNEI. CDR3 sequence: CASTRTPGETQYF. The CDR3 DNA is TGTGCCAGCACCCGGACCCCAGGGGAGACCCAGTACTTC.

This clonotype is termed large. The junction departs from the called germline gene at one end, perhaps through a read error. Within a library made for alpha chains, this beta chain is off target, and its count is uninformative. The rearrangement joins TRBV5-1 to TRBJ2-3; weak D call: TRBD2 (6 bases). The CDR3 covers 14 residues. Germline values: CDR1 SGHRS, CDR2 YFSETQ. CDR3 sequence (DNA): TGCACCAGCAGCTTGTCGGGAGAGGCAGATACGCAGTATTTT. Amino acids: CTSSLSGEADTQYF. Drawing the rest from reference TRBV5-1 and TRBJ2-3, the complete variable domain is KAGVTQTPRYLIKTRGQQVTLSCSPISGHRSVSWYQQTPGQGLQFLFEYFSETQRNKGNFPGRFSGRQFSNSRSEMNVSTLELGDSALYLCTSSLSGEADTQYFGPGTRLTVL.

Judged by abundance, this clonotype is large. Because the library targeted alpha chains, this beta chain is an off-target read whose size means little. The CDR3 protein is CAWRDGPKTQYF. As DNA, the CDR3 is TGTGCCTGGAGGGACGGGCCCAAGACCCAGTACTTC. V usage is TRBV30 and J usage is TRBJ2-5; D ambiguous. V was clipped by 3 bases and J by 6 bases, with 11 bases between them. Germline loops: CDR1 GTSNPN, CDR2 SVGIG (reference sequence). This CDR3 has 12 residues.

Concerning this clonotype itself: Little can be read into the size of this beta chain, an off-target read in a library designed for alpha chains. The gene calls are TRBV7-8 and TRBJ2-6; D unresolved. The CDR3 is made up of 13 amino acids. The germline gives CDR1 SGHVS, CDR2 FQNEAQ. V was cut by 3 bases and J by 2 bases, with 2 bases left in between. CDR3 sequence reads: CASSLAGANVLTF. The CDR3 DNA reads TGTGCCAGCAGCTTGGCTGGGGCCAACGTCCTGACTTTC.

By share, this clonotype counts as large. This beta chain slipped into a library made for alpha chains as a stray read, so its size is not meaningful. In nucleotides, the CDR3 is TGTGCCAGCAGTTCCCCGGGCCGGCCTTGGGACGAGCAGTACTTC. Protein product: CASSSPGRPWDEQYF. The chain combines TRBV12-3 or TRBV12-4 with TRBJ2-7, with D uncertain. V was cut by 4 bases and J by 5 bases, with 18 bases left in between. CDR3 length: 15 residues.

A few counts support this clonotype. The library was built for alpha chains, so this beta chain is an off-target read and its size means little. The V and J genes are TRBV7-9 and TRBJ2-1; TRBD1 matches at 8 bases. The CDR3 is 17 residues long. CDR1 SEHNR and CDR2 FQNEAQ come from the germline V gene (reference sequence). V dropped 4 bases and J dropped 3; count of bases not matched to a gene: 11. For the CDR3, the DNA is TGTGCCAGCAGCTACGTTCTTCCGGGACAGGTCTACAATGAGCAGTTCTTC. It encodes CASSYVLPGQVYNEQFF.

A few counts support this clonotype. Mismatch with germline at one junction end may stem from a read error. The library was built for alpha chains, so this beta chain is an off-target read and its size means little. The CDR3 loop reads CASSPGTTSTDTQYF. CDR3 bases: TGTGCTAGCAGCCCCGGGACTACTAGCACAGATACGCAGTATTTT. This chain links TRBV7-7 with TRBJ2-3; TRBD2 matches 7 bases. The germline V gene has CDR1 SSHAT and CDR2 FNYEAQ (reference sequence). CDR3 length: 15 residues. Based on the CDR3 plus reference TRBV7-7 and TRBJ2-3, the full variable domain is GAGVSQSPRYKVTKRGQDVTLRCDPISSHATLYWYQQALGQGPEFLTYFNYEAQPDKSGLPSDRFSAERPEGSISTLTIQRTEQRDSAMYRCASSPGTTSTDTQYFGPGTRLTVL.

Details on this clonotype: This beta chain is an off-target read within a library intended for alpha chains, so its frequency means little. CDR3 nucleotides: TGTGCCAGCCTTGGGGGGAAATCACCCCTCCACTTT. It specifies CASLGGKSPLHF. The chain has TRBV28 and TRBJ1-6; TRBD1 is a possible D gene (5 bases). The V and J ends lost 8 bases and 10 bases respectively, with 12 bases between them. CDR1 and CDR2 from the germline V gene are MDHEN and SYDVKM. The CDR3 contains 12 residues. The full variable domain, with the rest looked up from reference TRBV28 and TRBJ1-6, is DVKVTQSSRYLVKRTGEKVFLECVQDMDHENMFWYRQDPGLGLRLIYFSYDVKMKEKGDIPEGYSVSREKKERFSLILESASTNQTSMYLCASLGGKSPLHFGNGTRLTVT.

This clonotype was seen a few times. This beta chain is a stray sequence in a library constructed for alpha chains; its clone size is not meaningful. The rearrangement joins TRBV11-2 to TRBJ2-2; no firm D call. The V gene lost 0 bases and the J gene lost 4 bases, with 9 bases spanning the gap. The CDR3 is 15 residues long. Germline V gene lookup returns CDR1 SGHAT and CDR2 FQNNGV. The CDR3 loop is CASSLEAVATGELFF. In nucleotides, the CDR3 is TGTGCCAGCAGCTTAGAAGCAGTCGCCACCGGGGAGCTGTTTTTT.

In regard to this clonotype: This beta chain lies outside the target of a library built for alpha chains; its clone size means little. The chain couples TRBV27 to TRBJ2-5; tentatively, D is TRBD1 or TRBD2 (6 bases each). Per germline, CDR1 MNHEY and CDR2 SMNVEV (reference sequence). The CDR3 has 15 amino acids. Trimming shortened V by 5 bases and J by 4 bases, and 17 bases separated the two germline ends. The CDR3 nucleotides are TGTGCCAGCAGTCCTCGGGGGCAGTGGGGAGAGACCCAGTACTTC. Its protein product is CASSPRGQWGETQYF.

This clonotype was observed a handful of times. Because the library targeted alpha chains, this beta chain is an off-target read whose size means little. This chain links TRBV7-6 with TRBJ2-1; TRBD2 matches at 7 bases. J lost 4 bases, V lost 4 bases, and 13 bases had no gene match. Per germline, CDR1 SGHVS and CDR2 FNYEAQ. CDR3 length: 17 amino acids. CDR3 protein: CASSSIPAGTMYNEQFF. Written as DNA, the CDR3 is TGTGCCAGCAGCTCAATTCCCGCCGGGACTATGTACAATGAGCAGTTCTTC.

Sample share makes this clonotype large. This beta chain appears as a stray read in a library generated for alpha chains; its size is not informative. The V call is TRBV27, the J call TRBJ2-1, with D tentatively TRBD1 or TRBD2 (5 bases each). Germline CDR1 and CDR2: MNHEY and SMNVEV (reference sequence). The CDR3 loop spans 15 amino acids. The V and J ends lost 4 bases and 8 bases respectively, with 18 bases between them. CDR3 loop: CASSYLGTRLHEQFF. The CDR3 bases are TGTGCCAGCAGTTATCTGGGGACCCGTCTCCATGAGCAGTTCTTC.